These 14 T cell receptor beta chains were sequenced from one sample in a study of regulatory T cells in long-lasting Graves disease. Researchers made TCR beta libraries by using iRepertoire HTBI primers and running Arm-PCR on CDR3 regions. TCRdb reanalysed the multiplex PCR reads using MiXCR and keeps one entry per CDR3 protein. The sample lists approximately 400,000 distinct CDR3 sequences, about 14% occurring once. As to time point: newly diagnosed GD, antithyroid drugs for less than 3 months. PBMCs were the source of the RNA used for TCR sequencing. The sequenced sample was peripheral blood mononuclear cells (PBMCs), obtained at new diagnosis, from a patient treated with antithyroid drugs. Receptor source: a female donor with Graves disease.

This clonotype has ten or more counts. This chain's CDR3 is CASSPPGTSWETQYF. Written as DNA, the CDR3 is TGTGCCAGCTCACCACCCGGGACTAGCTGGGAGACCCAGTACTTC. The chain has TRBV18 and TRBJ2-5, with 9 bases lining up with TRBD2. There are 15 residues in the CDR3. Trimming took 0 bases from V and 5 from J; bases not matched to a gene: 4. Germline CDR1 is KGHSH and CDR2 is LQKENI.

This chain joins TRBV10-3 and TRBJ2-2; the D gene is possibly TRBD1 (6 bases). V lost 2 bases to trimming and J lost 3 bases, with 13 bases between them. From germline, CDR1 is ENHRY and CDR2 SYGVKD. This CDR3 is built from 16 residues. CDR3 sequence: CAISEPNRVDTGELFF. The CDR3 DNA sequence: TGTGCCATCAGTGAGCCCAACAGGGTAGACACCGGGGAGCTGTTTTTT.

The sample holds many counts of this clonotype. This sequence joins TRBV5-5 and TRBJ1-1; D is possibly TRBD1 (6 bases). CDR1 and CDR2 from the germline V gene are SGHKS and YYEKEE (reference sequence). This CDR3 comprises 12 residues. The V end lost 4 bases, the J end lost 10 bases, and 14 bases lay between the germline ends. The CDR3 DNA is TGTGCCAGCAGCCCTACAGGGCTAGGAGCTTTCTTT. Its translation is CASSPTGLGAFF.

Many counts were recorded for this clonotype. The CDR3 reads CASSRVRNRDRDSYGYTF. The CDR3 DNA is TGTGCCAGCAGCCGAGTCAGAAACCGGGACAGGGATTCTTATGGCTACACCTTC. The chain has TRBV11-2 and TRBJ1-2; 9 bases are a match to TRBD1. Unmatched junction bases numbered 18, after V lost 5 bases and J lost 5 bases. The length of the CDR3 is 18 residues. Germline CDR1 and CDR2: SGHAT and FQNNGV. Full variable domain (outside the CDR3, taken from reference TRBV11-2 and TRBJ1-2): EAGVAQSPRYKIIEKRQSVAFWCNPISGHATLYWYQQILGQGPKLLIQFQNNGVVDDSQLPKDRFSAERLKGVDSTLKIQPAKLEDSAVYLCASSRVRNRDRDSYGYTFGSGTRLTVV.

Only a few counts were recorded for this clonotype. The chain couples TRBV14 to TRBJ1-2; the D gene is possibly TRBD1 (5 bases). The ends were cut back, 0 bases at V and 6 bases at J, with 17 bases in the middle. The germline CDR1 and CDR2 sequences are SGHDN and FVKESK. The CDR3 contains 16 residues. The CDR3 nucleotides are TGTGCCAGCAGCCAAGATAGTAGACAGACGAGAAATGGCTACACCTTC. Translation gives CASSQDSRQTRNGYTF. The full variable domain, its missing parts supplied by reference TRBV14 and TRBJ1-2, is EAGVTQFPSHSVIEKGQTVTLRCDPISGHDNLYWYRRVMGKEIKFLLHFVKESKQDESGMPNNRFLAERTGGTYSTLKVQPAELEDSGVYFCASSQDSRQTRNGYTFGSGTRLTVV.

In this sample, this clonotype turned up many times. The genes are TRBV11-2 and TRBJ2-1, with TRBD2 matching over 8 bases. Looked up from germline, CDR1 is SGHAT and CDR2 is FQNNGV. V lost 1 base and J lost 9; bases outside the gene matches: 8. This CDR3 region has 15 residues. The CDR3 sequence is CASSLVAGGDGEQFF. In DNA, the CDR3 is TGTGCCAGCAGCTTAGTGGCGGGGGGTGATGGTGAGCAGTTCTTC.

This clonotype was seen more than once but under ten times. This chain uses TRBV28 with TRBJ1-5; D not certain. V was pared by 6 bases and J by 5 bases, with 11 bases between. The CDR3 contains 13 residues. Germline V gene data show CDR1 as MDHEN and CDR2 as SYDVKM. The CDR3 region has the DNA TGTGCCAGCAGCCCGCGCCCCTATCAGCCCCAGCATTTT. This translates into CASSPRPYQPQHF. Combining the CDR3 with reference TRBV28 and TRBJ1-5 gives the whole variable domain DVKVTQSSRYLVKRTGEKVFLECVQDMDHENMFWYRQDPGLGLRLIYFSYDVKMKEKGDIPEGYSVSREKKERFSLILESASTNQTSMYLCASSPRPYQPQHFGDGTRLSIL.

This clonotype was observed at least ten times. The chain uses TRBV12-3 or TRBV12-4 and TRBJ2-1; possibly TRBD2 for D (6 bases). V was cut by 5 bases and J by 6 bases, with 17 bases left in between. This CDR3 spans 15 amino acids. The chain's CDR3 is CASSPGLRGANEQFF. The CDR3 coding sequence is TGTGCCAGCAGTCCGGGACTTAGGGGCGCCAATGAGCAGTTCTTC.

This clonotype was picked up many times. The gene calls are TRBV11-3 and TRBJ2-1, with D possibly TRBD1 on 5 matching bases. The CDR3 spans 13 residues. The germline V and J ends were trimmed by 0 bases and 9 bases, with 9 bases remaining between them. CDR1 SGHNT and CDR2 YENEEA come from the germline V gene. The CDR3 nucleotides read TGTGCCAGCAGCTTAGATTTTACAGGTGAGCAGTTCTTC. It yields the protein CASSLDFTGEQFF.

V usage is TRBV11-1 and J usage is TRBJ1-6, with TRBD1 identical over 10 bases. CDR3 length equals 16 residues. With 5 bases clipped from V and 10 bases from J, the junction kept 11 bases outside the gene matches. Germline V gives CDR1 SGHAT, CDR2 FQDESV (reference sequence). The CDR3 DNA follows: TGTGCCAGCAGCCAGGCGGGACAGGGGCGCGCCTCACCCCTCCACTTT. It codes for CASSQAGQGRASPLHF.

This clonotype was found a few times. V is TRBV5-1 and J is TRBJ2-1; D may be TRBD1 (6 bases). V lost 2 bases and J lost 8, with 14 bases in between. The CDR3 length is 14 residues. The germline gives CDR1 SGHRS, CDR2 YFSETQ. CDR3 DNA: TGCGCCAGCAGCTTAACCCTACAGGGCTATGAGCAGTTCTTC. It yields the protein CASSLTLQGYEQFF. Full variable domain (remainder filled in from reference TRBV5-1 and TRBJ2-1): KAGVTQTPRYLIKTRGQQVTLSCSPISGHRSVSWYQQTPGQGLQFLFEYFSETQRNKGNFPGRFSGRQFSNSRSEMNVSTLELGDSALYLCASSLTLQGYEQFFGPGTRLTVL.

This clonotype was counted only a few times. The rearrangement links TRBV20-1 to TRBJ1-5; no clear D gene. V was clipped by 5 bases and J by 6 bases, with 11 bases between them. CDR3 size: 12 residues. The V gene's germline CDR1 is DFQATT and CDR2 SNEGSKA (reference sequence). The CDR3 sequence: CSARSSLQPQHF. The CDR3 bases are TGCAGTGCTCGGTCCTCCCTTCAGCCCCAGCATTTT.

There are many counts of this clonotype. The chain is built from TRBV20-1 and TRBJ2-3, with 8 bases fitting TRBD1. J lost 6 bases, V lost 5 bases, and 19 bases had no gene match. Germline CDR1 is DFQATT and CDR2 is SNEGSKA (reference sequence). This CDR3 has 17 amino acids. The CDR3 spells CSAGGQGLTIRGDTQYF. As DNA, the CDR3 is TGCAGTGCTGGCGGACAGGGCCTGACAATCCGTGGGGATACGCAGTATTTT.

Ten or more counts support this clonotype. One end of the junction is discordant with germline, which a read error may explain. This chain connects TRBV20-1 to TRBJ1-2; TRBD1 matches at 9 bases. The germline gives CDR1 DFQATT, CDR2 SNEGSKA (reference sequence). The CDR3 is 15 amino acids. The CDR3 loop reads CSAREGQGSNYGYTF. In DNA form, the CDR3 reads TGCAGTGCTCGAGAGGGACAGGGAAGTAACTATGGCTACACCTTC.